This record concerns one TCR beta chain sequence. Antigen unknown. TCRdb keeps only in-frame clones here, not all; method: immunoSEQ multiplex PCR. The sample holds some 1.4 million clones, roughly 96% seen once. The data originate from a study of shared clonotypes between healthy human individuals. Points from the study as a whole: Expectations were that clonotype sharing among donors would be affected by sequencing depth.

The V gene's germline CDR1 is SGHTA and CDR2 FQGNSA. Trimming left V 3 bases short and J 0 bases short, with 9 bases between. This CDR3 is 15 amino acids long. The V gene is TRBV7-2, the J gene TRBJ1-3; unclear D gene. This clonotype was obtained from a young man in good health. The sequencing input was naive CD4+ T cells sorted from blood. Subset indicated: CD45RA+ positively selected. The CDR3 sequence is CASSFPLSSGNTIYF. Here the CDR3 DNA reads TGTGCCAGCAGCTTCCCCTTGAGCTCTGGAAACACCATATATTTT.